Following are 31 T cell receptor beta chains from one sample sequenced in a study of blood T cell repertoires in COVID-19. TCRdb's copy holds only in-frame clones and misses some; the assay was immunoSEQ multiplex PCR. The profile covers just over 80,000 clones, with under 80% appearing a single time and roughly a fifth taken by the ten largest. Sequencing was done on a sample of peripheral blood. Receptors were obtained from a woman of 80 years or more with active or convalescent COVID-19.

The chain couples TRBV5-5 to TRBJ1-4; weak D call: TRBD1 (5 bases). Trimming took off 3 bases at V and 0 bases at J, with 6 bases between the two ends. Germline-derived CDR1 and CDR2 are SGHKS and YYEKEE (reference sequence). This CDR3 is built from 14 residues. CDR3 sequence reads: CASSSQATNEKLFF. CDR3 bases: TGTGCCAGCAGCTCACAGGCAACTAATGAAAAACTGTTTTTT.

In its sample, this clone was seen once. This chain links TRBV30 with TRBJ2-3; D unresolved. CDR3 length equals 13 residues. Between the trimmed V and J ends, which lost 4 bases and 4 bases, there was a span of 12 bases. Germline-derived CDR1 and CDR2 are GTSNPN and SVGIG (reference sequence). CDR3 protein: CAWTPNRADTQYF. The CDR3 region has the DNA TGTGCCTGGACCCCGAATCGCGCAGATACGCAGTATTTT.

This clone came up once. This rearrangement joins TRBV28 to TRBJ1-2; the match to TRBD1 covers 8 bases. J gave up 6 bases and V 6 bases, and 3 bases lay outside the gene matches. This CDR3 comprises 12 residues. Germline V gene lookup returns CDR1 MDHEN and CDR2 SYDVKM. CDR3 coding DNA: TGTGCCAGCAGGTCGACAGGGGATGGCTACACCTTC. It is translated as CASRSTGDGYTF.

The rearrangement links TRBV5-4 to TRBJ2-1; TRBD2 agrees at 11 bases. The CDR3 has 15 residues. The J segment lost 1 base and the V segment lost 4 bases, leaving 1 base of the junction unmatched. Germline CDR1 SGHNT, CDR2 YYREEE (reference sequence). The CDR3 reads CASSPSGGSYNEQFF. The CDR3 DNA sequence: TGTGCCAGCAGCCCTAGCGGGGGGTCCTACAATGAGCAGTTCTTC.

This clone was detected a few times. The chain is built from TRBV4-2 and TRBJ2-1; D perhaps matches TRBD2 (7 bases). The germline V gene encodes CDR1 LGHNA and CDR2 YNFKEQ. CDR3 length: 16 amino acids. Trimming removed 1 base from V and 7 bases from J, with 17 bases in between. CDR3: CASSQAVGGRLNEQFF. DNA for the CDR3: TGTGCCAGCAGCCAAGCCGTGGGGGGGCGGTTGAATGAGCAGTTCTTC.

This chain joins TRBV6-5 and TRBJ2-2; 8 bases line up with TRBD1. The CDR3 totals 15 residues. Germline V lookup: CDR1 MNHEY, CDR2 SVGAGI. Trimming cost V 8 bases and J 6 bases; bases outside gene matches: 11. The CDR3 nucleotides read TGTGCCAGCGGTCAGGGGGCCGTCGGTCCCGGGGAGCTGTTTTTT. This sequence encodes CASGQGAVGPGELFF.

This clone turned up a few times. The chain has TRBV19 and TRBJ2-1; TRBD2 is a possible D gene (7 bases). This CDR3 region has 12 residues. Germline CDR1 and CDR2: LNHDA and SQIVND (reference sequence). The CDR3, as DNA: TGTGGCGTCGGGGGGCAAGACAATGAGCAGTTCTTC. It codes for CGVGGQDNEQFF.

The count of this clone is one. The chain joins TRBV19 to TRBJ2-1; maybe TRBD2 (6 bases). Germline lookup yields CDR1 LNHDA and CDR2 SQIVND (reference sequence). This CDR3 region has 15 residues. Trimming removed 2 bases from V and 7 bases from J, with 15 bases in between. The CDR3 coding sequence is TGTGCCAGTAGTATAAATTCGGGACTTTCTAATGAGCAGTTCTTC. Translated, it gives CASSINSGLSNEQFF.

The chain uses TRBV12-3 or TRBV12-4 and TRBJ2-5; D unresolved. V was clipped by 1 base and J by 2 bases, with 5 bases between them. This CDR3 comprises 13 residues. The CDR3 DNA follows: TGTGCCAGCAGTTTAGGAGAACAAGAGACCCAGTACTTC. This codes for CASSLGEQETQYF.

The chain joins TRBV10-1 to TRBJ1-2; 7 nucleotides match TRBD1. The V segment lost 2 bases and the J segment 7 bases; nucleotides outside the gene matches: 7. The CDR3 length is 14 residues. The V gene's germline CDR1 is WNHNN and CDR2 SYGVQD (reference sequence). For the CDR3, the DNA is TGCGCCAGCAGTGAGATCAGGGGGTCGGGTGGCTACACCTTC. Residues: CASSEIRGSGGYTF.

The CDR3 spells CASSFGNQPQHF. Written as DNA, the CDR3 is TGTGCCAGCAGTTTCGGGAATCAGCCCCAGCATTTT. This chain joins TRBV28 and TRBJ1-5; no definite D call. Trimming took 3 bases from V and 4 from J, leaving 4 bases between them. CDR3 length: 12 residues. Germline V lookup: CDR1 MDHEN, CDR2 SYDVKM.

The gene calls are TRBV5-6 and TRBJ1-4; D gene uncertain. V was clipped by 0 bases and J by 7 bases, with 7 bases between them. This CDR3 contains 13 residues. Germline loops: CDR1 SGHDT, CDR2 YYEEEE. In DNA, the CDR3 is TGTGCCAGCAGCTTGGTGGCGGGTGAAAAACTGTTTTTT. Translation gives CASSLVAGEKLFF.

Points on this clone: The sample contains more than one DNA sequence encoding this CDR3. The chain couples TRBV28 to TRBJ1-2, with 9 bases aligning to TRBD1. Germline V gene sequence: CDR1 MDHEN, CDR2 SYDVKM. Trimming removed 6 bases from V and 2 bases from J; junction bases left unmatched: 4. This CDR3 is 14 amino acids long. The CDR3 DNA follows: TGTGCCAGCAGGGGAGGACAGGGGAACTATGGCTACACCTTC. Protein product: CASRGGQGNYGYTF.

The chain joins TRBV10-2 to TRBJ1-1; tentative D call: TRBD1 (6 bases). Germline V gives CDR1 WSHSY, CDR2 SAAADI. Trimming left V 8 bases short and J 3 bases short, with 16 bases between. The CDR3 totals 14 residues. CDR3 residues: CASRHTGRDTEAFF. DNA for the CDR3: TGCGCCAGCCGACACACAGGGAGGGACACTGAAGCTTTCTTT.

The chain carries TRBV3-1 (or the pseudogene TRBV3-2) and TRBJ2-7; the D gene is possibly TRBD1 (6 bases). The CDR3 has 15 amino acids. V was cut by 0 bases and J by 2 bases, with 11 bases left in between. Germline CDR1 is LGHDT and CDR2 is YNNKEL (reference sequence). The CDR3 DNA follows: TGTGCCAGCAGCCAAGATTTCCAGGGGCCCTACGAGCAGTACTTC. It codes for CASSQDFQGPYEQYF.

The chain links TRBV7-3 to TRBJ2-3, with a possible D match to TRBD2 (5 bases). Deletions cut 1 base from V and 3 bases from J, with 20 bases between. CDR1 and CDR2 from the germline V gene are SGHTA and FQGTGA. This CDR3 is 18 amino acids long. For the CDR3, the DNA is TGTGCCAGCAGCTTAAATAGTATCTGGACTTCGGGGACAGATACGCAGTATTTT. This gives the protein CASSLNSIWTSGTDTQYF.

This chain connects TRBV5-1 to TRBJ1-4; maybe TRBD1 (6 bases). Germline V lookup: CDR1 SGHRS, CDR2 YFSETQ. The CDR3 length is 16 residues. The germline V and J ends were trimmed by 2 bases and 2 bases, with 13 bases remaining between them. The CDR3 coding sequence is TGCGCCAGCAGCTTACACGAACAGGGTACTAATGAAAAACTGTTTTTT. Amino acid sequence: CASSLHEQGTNEKLFF. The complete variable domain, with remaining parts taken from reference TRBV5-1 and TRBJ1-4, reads KAGVTQTPRYLIKTRGQQVTLSCSPISGHRSVSWYQQTPGQGLQFLFEYFSETQRNKGNFPGRFSGRQFSNSRSEMNVSTLELGDSALYLCASSLHEQGTNEKLFFGSGTQLSVL.

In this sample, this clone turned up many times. In DNA, the CDR3 is TGTGCCAGCAGCTTGGCATCCTACGAGCAGTACTTC. Encoded protein: CASSLASYEQYF. The J gene is TRBJ2-7, the V gene TRBV5-6; D remains unclear. Deletions cut 0 bases from V and 1 base from J, with 2 bases between. Germline CDR1 is SGHDT and CDR2 is YYEEEE. The CDR3 spans 12 residues.

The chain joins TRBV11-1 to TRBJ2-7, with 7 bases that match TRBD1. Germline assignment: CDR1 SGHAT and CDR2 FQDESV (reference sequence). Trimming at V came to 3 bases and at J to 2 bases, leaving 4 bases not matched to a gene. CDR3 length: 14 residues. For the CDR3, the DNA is TGTGCCAGCAGCTTCGGGACAGCTACCTACGAGCAGTACTTC. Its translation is CASSFGTATYEQYF.

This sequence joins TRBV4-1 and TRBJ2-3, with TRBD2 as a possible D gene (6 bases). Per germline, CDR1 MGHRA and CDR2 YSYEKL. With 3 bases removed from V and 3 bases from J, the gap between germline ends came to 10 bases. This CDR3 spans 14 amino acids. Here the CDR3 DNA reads TGCGCCAGCAGCCAGGGGGGACTTACAGATACGCAGTATTTT. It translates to CASSQGGLTDTQYF.

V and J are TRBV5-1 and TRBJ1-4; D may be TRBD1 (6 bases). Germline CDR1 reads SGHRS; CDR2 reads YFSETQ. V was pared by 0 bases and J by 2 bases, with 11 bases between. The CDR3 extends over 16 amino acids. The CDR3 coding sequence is TGCGCCAGCAGCTTGGAGGGGGAAAGGACTAATGAAAAACTGTTTTTT. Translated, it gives CASSLEGERTNEKLFF.

The CDR3 region has the DNA TGTGCCTGGAGTGGGACAGGGGAAGGGCTCGCTGGAAACACCATATATTTT. This gives the protein CAWSGTGEGLAGNTIYF. This sequence joins TRBV30 and TRBJ1-3; 9 bases are a match to TRBD1. CDR3 length: 17 residues. J lost 2 bases, V lost 1 base, and 9 bases had no gene match. CDR1 and CDR2 (germline): GTSNPN, SVGIG (reference sequence).

The CDR3 DNA is TGTGCCAGCTCACATACAGGTATAAGCACAGATACGCAGTATTTT. Its protein product is CASSHTGISTDTQYF. The chain carries TRBV18 and TRBJ2-3; D may be TRBD1 (5 bases). Germline CDR1 and CDR2: KGHSH and LQKENI. The V end lost 4 bases, the J end lost 0 bases, and 11 bases lay between the germline ends. The CDR3 spans 15 residues.

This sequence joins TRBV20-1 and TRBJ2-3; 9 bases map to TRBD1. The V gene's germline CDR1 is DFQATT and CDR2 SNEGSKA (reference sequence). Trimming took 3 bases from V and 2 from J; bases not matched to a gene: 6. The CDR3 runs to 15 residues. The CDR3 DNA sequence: TGCAGTGCTAGTGTTGGACAGGGGAACACAGATACGCAGTATTTT. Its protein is CSASVGQGNTDTQYF.

CDR3 residues: CASSYRVNTEAFF. The CDR3 bases are TGTGCCAGCAGCTACCGAGTGAACACTGAAGCTTTCTTT. The chain joins TRBV7-2 to TRBJ1-1; D gene ambiguous. Germline assignment: CDR1 SGHTA and CDR2 FQGNSA. The CDR3 is 13 amino acids. V gave up 4 bases and J gave up 0 bases, with 6 bases separating them.

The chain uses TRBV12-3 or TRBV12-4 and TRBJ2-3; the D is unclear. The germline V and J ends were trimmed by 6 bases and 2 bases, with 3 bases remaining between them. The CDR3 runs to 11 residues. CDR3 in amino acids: CASRLTDTQYF. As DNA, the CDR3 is TGTGCCAGCAGACTCACAGATACGCAGTATTTT.

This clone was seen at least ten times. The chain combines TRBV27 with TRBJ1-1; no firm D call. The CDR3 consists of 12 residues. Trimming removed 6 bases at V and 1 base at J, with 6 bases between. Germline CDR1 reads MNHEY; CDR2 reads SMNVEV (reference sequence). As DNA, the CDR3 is TGTGCCAGCAGACAGCCGAACACTGAAGCTTTCTTT. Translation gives CASRQPNTEAFF.

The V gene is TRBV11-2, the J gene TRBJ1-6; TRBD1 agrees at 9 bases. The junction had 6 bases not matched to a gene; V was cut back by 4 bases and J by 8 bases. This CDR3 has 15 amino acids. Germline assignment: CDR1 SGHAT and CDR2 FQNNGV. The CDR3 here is CASSSQGASDSPLHF. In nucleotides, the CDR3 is TGTGCCAGCAGCTCACAGGGGGCTAGTGATTCACCCCTCCACTTT.

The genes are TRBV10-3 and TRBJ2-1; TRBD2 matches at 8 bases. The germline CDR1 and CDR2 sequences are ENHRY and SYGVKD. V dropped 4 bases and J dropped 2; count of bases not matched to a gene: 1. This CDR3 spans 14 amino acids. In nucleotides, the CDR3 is TGTGCCATCAGTGGCGGGGGGCCCTACAATGAGCAGTTCTTC. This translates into CAISGGGPYNEQFF.

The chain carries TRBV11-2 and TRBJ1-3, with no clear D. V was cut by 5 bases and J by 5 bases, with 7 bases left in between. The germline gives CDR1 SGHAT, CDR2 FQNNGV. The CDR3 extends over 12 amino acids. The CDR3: CASSQSRNTIYF. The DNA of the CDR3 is TGTGCCAGCAGCCAGTCTCGAAACACCATATATTTT.

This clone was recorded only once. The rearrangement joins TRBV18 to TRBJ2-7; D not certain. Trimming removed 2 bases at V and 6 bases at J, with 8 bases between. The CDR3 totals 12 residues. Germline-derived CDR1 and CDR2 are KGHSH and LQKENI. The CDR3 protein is CASSPGQTEQYF. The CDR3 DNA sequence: TGTGCCAGCTCACCAGGGCAGACCGAGCAGTACTTC. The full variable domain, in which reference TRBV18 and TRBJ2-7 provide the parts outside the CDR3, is NAGVMQNPRHLVRRRGQEARLRCSPMKGHSHVYWYRQLPEEGLKFMVYLQKENIIDESGMPKERFSAEFPKEGPSILRIQQVVRGDSAAYFCASSPGQTEQYFGPGTRLTVT.